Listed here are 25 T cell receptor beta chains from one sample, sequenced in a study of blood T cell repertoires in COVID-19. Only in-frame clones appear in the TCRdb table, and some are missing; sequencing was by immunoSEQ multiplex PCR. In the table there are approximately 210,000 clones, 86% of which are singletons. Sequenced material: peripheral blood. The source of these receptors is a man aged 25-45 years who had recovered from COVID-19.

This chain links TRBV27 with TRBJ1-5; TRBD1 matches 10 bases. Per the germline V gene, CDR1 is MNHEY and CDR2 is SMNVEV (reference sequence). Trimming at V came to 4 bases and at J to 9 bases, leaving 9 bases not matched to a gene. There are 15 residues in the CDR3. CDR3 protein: CASSSTGQGGGPQHF. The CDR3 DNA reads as TGTGCCAGCAGTTCGACCGGACAGGGGGGAGGGCCCCAGCATTTT.

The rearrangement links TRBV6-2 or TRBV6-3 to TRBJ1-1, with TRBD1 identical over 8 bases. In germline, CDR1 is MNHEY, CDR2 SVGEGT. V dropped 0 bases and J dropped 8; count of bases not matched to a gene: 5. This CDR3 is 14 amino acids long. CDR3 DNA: TGTGCCAGCAGTTACTCGATAGGACAGGGAGAAGCTTTCTTT. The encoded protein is CASSYSIGQGEAFF.

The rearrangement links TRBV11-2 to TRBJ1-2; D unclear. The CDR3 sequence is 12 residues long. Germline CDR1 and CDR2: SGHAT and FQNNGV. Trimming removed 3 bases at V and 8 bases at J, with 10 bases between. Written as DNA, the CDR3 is TGTGCCAGCAGCTTCGGAGGTTTCGGCTACACCTTC. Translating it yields CASSFGGFGYTF.

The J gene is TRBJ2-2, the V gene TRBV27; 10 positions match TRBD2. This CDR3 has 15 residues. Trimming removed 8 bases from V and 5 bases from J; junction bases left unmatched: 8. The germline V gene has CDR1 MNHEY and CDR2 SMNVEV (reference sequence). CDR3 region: CASRSLAGVTGELFF. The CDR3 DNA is TGTGCCAGCCGGTCCCTAGCGGGGGTTACCGGGGAGCTGTTTTTT.

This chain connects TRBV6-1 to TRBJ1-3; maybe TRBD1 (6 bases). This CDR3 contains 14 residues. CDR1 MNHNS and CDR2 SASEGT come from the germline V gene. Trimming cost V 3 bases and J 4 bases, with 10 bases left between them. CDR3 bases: TGTGCCAGCAGTGATCGGGGGGCGGGAAACACCATATATTTT. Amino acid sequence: CASSDRGAGNTIYF.

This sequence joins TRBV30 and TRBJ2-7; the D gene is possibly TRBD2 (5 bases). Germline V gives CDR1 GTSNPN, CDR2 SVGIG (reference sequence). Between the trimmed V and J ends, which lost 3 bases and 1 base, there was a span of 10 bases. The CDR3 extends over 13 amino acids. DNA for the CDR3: TGTGCCTGGAGCCGCGGGCGTTCCTACGAGCAGTACTTC. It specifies CAWSRGRSYEQYF.

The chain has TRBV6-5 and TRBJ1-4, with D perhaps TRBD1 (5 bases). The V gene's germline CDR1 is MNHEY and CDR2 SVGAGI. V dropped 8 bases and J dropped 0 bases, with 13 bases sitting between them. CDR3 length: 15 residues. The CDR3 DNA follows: TGTGCCAGCTCATACGACAGTCCAACTAATGAAAAACTGTTTTTT. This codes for CASSYDSPTNEKLFF.

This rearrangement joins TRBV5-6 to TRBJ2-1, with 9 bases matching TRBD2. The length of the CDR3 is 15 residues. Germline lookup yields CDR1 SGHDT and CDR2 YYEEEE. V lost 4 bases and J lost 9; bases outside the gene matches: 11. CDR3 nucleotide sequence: TGTGCCAGCAGCCGCGGACTAGCGCCTGAGGGTGAGCAGTTCTTC. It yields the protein CASSRGLAPEGEQFF.

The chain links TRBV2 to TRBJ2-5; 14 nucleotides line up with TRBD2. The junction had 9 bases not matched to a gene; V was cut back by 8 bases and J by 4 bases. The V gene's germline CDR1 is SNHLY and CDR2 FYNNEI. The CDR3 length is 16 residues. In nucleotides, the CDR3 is TGTGCCAGCCAGATGGGACTAGCGGGGGATCGAGAGACCCAGTACTTC. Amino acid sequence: CASQMGLAGDRETQYF.

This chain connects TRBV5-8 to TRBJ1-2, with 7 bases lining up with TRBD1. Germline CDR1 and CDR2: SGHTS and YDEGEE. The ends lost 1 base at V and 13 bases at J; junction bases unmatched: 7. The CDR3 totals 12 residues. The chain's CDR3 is CASSLYEDRATF. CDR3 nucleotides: TGTGCCAGCAGCTTGTATGAAGACAGGGCCACCTTC.

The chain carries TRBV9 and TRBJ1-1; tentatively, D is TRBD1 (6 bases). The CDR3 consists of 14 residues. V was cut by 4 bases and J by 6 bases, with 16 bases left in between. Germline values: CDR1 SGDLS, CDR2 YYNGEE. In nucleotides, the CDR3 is TGTGCCAGCAGCCTACAGGGAAGTGTGGCTGAAGCTTTCTTT. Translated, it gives CASSLQGSVAEAFF. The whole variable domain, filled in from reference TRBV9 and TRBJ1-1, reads DSGVTQTPKHLITATGQRVTLRCSPRSGDLSVYWYQQSLDQGLQFLIQYYNGEERAKGNILERFSAQQFPDLHSELNLSSLELGDSALYFCASSLQGSVAEAFFGQGTRLTVV.

The CDR3 nucleotides read TGTGCCAGCAGCCCGAGTTTATCGAACACCGGGGAGCTGTTTTTT. Amino acid sequence: CASSPSLSNTGELFF. The V and J genes are TRBV6-5 and TRBJ2-2; D unclear. This CDR3 comprises 15 residues. From germline, CDR1 is MNHEY and CDR2 SVGAGI. V dropped 6 bases and J dropped 0 bases, with 11 bases sitting between them.

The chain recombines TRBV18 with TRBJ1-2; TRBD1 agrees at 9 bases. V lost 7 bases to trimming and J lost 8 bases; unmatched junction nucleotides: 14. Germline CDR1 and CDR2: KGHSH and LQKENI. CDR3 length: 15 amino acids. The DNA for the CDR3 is TGTGCCAGCTTACTGGACGGCGGCGGACAGGGGGGCTACACCTTC. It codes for CASLLDGGGQGGYTF.

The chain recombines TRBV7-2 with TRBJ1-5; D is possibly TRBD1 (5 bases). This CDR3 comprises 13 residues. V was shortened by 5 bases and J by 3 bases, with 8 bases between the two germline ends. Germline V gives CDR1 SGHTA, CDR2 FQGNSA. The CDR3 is CASSPGNNQPQHF. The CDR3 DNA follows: TGTGCCAGCAGCCCAGGGAACAATCAGCCCCAGCATTTT. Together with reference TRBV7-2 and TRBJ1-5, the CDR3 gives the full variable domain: GAGVSQSPSNKVTEKGKDVELRCDPISGHTALYWYRQSLGQGLEFLIYFQGNSAPDKSGLPSDRFSAERTGGSVSTLTIQRTQQEDSAVYLCASSPGNNQPQHFGDGTRLSIL.

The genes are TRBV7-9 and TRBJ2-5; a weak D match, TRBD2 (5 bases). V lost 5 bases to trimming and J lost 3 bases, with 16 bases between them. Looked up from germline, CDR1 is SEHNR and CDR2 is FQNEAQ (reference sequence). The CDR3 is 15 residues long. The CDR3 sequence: CASSQVLVGKETQYF. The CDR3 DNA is TGTGCCAGCAGCCAAGTACTAGTTGGGAAAGAGACCCAGTACTTC.

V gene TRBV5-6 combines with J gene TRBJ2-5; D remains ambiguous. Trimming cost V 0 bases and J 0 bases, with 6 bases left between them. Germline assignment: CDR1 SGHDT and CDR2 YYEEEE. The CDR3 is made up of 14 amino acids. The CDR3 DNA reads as TGTGCCAGCAGCTTGGTACAAGACCAAGAGACCCAGTACTTC. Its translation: CASSLVQDQETQYF.

CDR3 protein: CASSIDREINQPQHF. CDR3 nucleotides: TGTGCCAGTAGTATAGACCGGGAGATTAATCAGCCCCAGCATTTT. The chain uses TRBV19 and TRBJ1-5; D is unclear. CDR3 length: 15 amino acids. Looked up from germline, CDR1 is LNHDA and CDR2 is SQIVND (reference sequence). Trimming removed 0 bases at V and 4 bases at J, with 10 bases between.

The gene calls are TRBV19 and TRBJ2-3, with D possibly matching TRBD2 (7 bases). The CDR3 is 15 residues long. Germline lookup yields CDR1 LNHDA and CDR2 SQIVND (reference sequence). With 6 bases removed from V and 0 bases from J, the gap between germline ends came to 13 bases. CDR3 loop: CASRAGAHSTDTQYF. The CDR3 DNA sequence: TGTGCCAGTAGGGCGGGGGCGCATAGCACAGATACGCAGTATTTT.

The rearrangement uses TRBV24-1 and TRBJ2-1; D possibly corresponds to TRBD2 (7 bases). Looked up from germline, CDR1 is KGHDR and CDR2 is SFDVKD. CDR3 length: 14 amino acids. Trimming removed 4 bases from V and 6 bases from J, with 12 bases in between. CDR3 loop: CATSDWGGGNEQFF. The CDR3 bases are TGTGCCACCAGTGACTGGGGAGGGGGCAATGAGCAGTTCTTC.

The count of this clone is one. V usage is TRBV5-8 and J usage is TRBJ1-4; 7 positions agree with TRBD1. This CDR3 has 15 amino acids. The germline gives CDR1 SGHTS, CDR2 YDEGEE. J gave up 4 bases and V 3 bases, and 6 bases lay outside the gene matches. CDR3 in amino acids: CASSWGQSFNEKLFF. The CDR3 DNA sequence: TGTGCCAGCAGCTGGGGACAGTCTTTTAATGAAAAACTGTTTTTT. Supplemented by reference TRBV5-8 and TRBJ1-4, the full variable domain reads EAGVTQSPTHLIKTRGQQATLRCSPISGHTSVYWYQQALGLGLQFLLWYDEGEERNRGNFPPRFSGRQFPNYSSELNVNALELEDSALYLCASSWGQSFNEKLFFGSGTQLSVL.

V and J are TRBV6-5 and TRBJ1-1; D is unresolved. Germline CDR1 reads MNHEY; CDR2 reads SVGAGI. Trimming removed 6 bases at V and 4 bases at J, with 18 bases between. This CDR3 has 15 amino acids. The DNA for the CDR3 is TGTGCCAGCAGCCCCTTCAGCGGACCCAGCACTGAAGCTTTCTTT. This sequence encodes CASSPFSGPSTEAFF.

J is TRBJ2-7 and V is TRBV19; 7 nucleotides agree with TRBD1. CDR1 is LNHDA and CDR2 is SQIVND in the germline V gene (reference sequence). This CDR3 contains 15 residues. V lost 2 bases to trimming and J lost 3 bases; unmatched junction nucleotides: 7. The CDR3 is CASSILIRTGYEQYF. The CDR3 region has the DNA TGTGCCAGTAGTATACTCATCAGGACAGGCTACGAGCAGTACTTC.

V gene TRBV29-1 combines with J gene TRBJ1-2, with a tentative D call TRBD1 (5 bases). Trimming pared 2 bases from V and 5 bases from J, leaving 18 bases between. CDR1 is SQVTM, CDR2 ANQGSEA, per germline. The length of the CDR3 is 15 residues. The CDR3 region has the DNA TGCAGCGTTGAACCATCTTCGACAGTCTCTTATGGCTACACCTTC. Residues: CSVEPSSTVSYGYTF.

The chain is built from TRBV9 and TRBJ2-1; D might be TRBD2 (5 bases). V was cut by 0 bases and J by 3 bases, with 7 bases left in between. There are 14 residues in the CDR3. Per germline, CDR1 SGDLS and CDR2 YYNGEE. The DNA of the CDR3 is TGTGCCAGCAGCGTAGCAGGACTCTACAATGAGCAGTTCTTC. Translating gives CASSVAGLYNEQFF.

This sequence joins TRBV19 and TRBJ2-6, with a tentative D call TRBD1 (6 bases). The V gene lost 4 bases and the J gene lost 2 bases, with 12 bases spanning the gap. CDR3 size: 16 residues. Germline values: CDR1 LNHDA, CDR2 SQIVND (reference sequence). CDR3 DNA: TGTGCCAGTAGTACTTCCGGACAGCCTGGGGCCAACGTCCTGACTTTC. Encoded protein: CASSTSGQPGANVLTF. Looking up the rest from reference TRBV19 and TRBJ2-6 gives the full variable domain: DGGITQSPKYLFRKEGQNVTLSCEQNLNHDAMYWYRQDPGQGLRLIYYSQIVNDFQKGDIAEGYSVSREKKESFPLTVTSAQKNPTAFYLCASSTSGQPGANVLTFGAGSRLTVL.